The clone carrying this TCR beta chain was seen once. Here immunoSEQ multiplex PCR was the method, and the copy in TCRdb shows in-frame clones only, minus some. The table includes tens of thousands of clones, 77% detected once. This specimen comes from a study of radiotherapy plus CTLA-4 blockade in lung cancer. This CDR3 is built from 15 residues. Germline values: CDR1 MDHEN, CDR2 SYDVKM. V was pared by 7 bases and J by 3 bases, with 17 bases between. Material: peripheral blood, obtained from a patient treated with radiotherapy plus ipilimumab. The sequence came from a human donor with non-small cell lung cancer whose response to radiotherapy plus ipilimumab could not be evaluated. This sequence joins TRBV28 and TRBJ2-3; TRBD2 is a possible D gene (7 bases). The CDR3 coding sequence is TGTGCCAGCATGGGTGGGGGGGCCAGAACAGATACGCAGTATTTT. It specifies CASMGGGARTDTQYF.